The T cell receptor (beta chain) described here comes from a study of blood T cell repertoires in COVID-19. Study in general: There were acute and convalescent COVID-19 samples, and they came from the United States, Italy and Spain. Sources were T cells, B-cell-depleted T cells, or PBMCs; the material itself was cDNA or gDNA.

Seattle cases were enrolled at active infection and followed longitudinally. This CDR3 spans 14 amino acids. V lost 9 bases to trimming and J lost 3 bases; unmatched junction nucleotides: 5. Germline V gene sequence: CDR1 ENHRY, CDR2 SYGVKD. Per the original methods: Cell counts per sample came from amplifying reference gene primers. The table came from immunoSEQ multiplex PCR; TCRdb's copy has only in-frame clones and leaves some out. Clone size and the V and J calls come from that table; the DNA yielded D and trimming. The sample carries 380,000 or so clones, approximately 86% recorded once. The material sequenced was peripheral blood. The sequence derives from an older woman with COVID-19, enrolled during active disease. The chain links TRBV10-3 to TRBJ2-3; 11 nucleotides align to TRBD1. The CDR3 DNA sequence: TGTGCCATAGCCGGGACAGGGGGGACAGATACGCAGTATTTT. This gives the protein CAIAGTGGTDTQYF.